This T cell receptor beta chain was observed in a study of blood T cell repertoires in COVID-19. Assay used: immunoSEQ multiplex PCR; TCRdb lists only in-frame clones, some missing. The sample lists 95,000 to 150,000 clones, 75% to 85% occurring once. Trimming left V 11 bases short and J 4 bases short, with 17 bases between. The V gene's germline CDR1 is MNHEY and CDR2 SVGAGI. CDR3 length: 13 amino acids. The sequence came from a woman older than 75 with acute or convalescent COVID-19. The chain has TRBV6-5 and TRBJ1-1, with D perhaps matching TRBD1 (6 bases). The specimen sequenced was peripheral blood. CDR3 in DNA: TGTGCCGTCCAACAGGGTCCTCCCACTGAAGCTTTCTTT. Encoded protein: CAVQQGPPTEAFF.